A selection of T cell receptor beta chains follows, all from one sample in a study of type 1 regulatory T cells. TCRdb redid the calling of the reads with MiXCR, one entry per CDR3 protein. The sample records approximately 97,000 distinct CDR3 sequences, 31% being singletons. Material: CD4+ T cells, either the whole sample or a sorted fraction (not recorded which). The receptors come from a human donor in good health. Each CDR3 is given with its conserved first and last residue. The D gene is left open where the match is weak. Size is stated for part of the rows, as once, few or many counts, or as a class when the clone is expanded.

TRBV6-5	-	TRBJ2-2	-	CASPIRQPNTGELFF	TGTGCCAGCCCCATCCGACAGCCGAACACCGGGGAGCTGTTTTTT
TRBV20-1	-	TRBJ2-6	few	CSASHRTGANVLTF	TGCAGTGCTTCTCACAGGACCGGGGCCAACGTCCTGACTTTC
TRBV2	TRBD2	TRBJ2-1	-	CASSQLAGATNEQFF	TGTGCCAGCAGCCAACTAGCGGGAGCAACCAATGAGCAGTTCTTC
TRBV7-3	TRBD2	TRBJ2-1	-	CASSLAGGPMKEQFF	TGTGCCAGCAGCTTAGCGGGAGGCCCTATGAAAGAGCAGTTCTTC
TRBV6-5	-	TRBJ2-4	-	CASSYGRVLAKNIQYF	TGTGCCAGCAGTTACGGTAGAGTACTGGCCAAAAACATTCAGTACTTC
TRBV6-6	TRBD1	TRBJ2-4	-	CASSSGTGEVKNIQYF	TGTGCCAGCAGCTCCGGGACAGGGGAGGTCAAAAACATTCAGTACTTC
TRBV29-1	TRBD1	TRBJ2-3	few	CSVHSRDRGKDTQYF	TGCAGCGTCCATTCCCGGGACAGGGGGAAAGATACGCAGTATTTT
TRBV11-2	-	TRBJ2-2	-	CASSTTERELFF	TGTGCCAGCAGCACGACCGAGAGGGAGCTGTTTTTT
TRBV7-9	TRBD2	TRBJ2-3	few	CASSLLPSGINTDTQYF	TGTGCCAGCAGCTTACTTCCTAGCGGGATTAACACAGATACGCAGTATTTT
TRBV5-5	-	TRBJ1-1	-	CASSLEGGSYRTEAFF	TGTGCCAGCAGCTTGGAAGGGGGGTCTTATCGTACTGAAGCTTTCTTT
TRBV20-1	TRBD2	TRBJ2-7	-	CSASHAGGPYEQYF	TGCAGTGCTAGTCACGCGGGAGGGCCTTACGAGCAGTACTTC
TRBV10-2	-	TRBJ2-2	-	CASSDPTGELFF	TGCGCCAGCAGTGACCCTACCGGGGAGCTGTTTTTT
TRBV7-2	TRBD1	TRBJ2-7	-	CASNPGDRAYEQYF	TGTGCCAGTAACCCCGGGGACAGAGCCTACGAGCAGTACTTC
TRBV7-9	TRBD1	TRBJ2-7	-	CAKGRDRGFGEQYF	TGTGCCAAGGGTCGGGACAGGGGTTTCGGCGAGCAGTACTTC
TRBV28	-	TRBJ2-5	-	CASSLPGEQETQYF	TGTGCCAGCAGTTTACCAGGGGAACAAGAGACCCAGTACTTC
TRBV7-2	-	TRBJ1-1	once	CASSRNVGNLNTEAFF	TGTGCCAGCAGCCGAAACGTCGGAAACCTGAACACTGAAGCTTTCTTT
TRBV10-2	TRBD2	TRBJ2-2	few	CASRLPGLAGGLDGELFF	TGCGCCAGCAGATTACCGGGACTAGCGGGAGGGCTTGACGGGGAGCTGTTTTTT
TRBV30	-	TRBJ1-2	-	CAWRARKGGYTF	TGTGCCTGGAGAGCACGAAAGGGTGGCTACACCTTC
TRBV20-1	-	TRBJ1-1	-	CSASTILAEAFF	TGCAGTGCTAGTACGATCTTAGCTGAAGCTTTCTTT
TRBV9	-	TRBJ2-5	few	CASSVVGSHAVETQYF	TGTGCCAGCAGCGTAGTTGGCAGTCACGCGGTCGAGACCCAGTACTTC
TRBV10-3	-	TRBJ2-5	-	CAISGSDSDQETQYF	TGTGCCATCAGTGGTTCGGACAGCGACCAAGAGACCCAGTACTTC
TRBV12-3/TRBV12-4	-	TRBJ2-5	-	CASSPLAGWETQYF	TGTGCCAGCAGTCCTTTGGCGGGATGGGAGACCCAGTACTTC
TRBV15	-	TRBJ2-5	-	CATSRDRVRARPGETQYF	TGTGCCACCAGCAGAGATCGAGTGAGGGCGAGGCCAGGAGAGACCCAGTACTTC
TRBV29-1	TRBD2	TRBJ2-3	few	CSVTGLAGGFTDTQYF	TGCAGCGTGACGGGACTAGCGGGAGGGTTCACAGATACGCAGTATTTT
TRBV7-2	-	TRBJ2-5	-	CASSLMGGASETQYF	TGTGCCAGCAGCTTAATGGGGGGCGCGTCAGAGACCCAGTACTTC
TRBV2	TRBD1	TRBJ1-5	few	CASRIGTVNQPQHF	TGTGCCAGCAGGATAGGGACAGTTAATCAGCCCCAGCATTTT
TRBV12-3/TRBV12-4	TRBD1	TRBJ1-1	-	CASSPLVGTDAGTEAFF	TGTGCCAGCAGCCCCCTGGTGGGGACAGACGCCGGCACTGAAGCTTTCTTT
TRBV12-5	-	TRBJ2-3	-	CASGKAYGDTTVLASDTQYF	TGTGCTAGTGGTAAAGCGTACGGGGATACGACAGTTTTGGCATCCGATACGCAGTATTTT
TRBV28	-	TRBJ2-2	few	CASSSPSGSSRNTGELFF	TGTGCCAGCAGTTCCCCATCCGGGTCTAGCCGAAACACCGGGGAGCTGTTTTTT
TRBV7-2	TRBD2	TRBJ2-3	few	CASSKREAPPRDTQYF	TGTGCCAGCAGTAAGCGGGAGGCCCCCCCCCGGGATACGCAGTATTTT
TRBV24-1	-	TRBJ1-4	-	CATSDMRNEKLFF	TGTGCCACCAGTGATATGCGAAATGAAAAACTGTTTTTT
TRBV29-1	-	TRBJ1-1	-	CSVRTIDGRTNTEAFF	TGCAGCGTACGAACTATTGACGGACGGACGAACACTGAAGCTTTCTTT
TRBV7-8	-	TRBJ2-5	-	CASSLDGTSQETQYF	TGTGCCAGCAGCTTAGATGGGACATCTCAAGAGACCCAGTACTTC
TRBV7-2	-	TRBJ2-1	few	CASSLGSGLMPHNEQFF	TGTGCCAGCAGCCTGGGTAGTGGTCTCATGCCCCACAATGAGCAGTTCTTC
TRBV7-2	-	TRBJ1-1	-	CASREGQLNTEAFF	TGTGCCAGCAGGGAGGGACAATTGAACACTGAAGCTTTCTTT
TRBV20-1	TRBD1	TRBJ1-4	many	CSAKGTGEKLFF	TGCAGTGCTAAGGGGACAGGGGAAAAACTGTTTTTT
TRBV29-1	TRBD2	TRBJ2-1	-	CSVGTSGGNEQFF	TGCAGCGTAGGGACTAGCGGGGGGAATGAGCAGTTCTTC
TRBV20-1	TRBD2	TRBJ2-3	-	CSANGLGGSGKGDTQYF	TGCAGTGCTAACGGGCTCGGGGGTAGCGGGAAGGGAGATACGCAGTATTTT
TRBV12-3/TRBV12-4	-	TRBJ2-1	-	CASSFQGTEQFF	TGTGCCAGCAGTTTTCAGGGTACTGAGCAGTTCTTC
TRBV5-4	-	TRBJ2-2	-	CASSLDRRRSTGELFF	TGTGCCAGCAGCTTGGACCGGAGGAGGAGCACCGGGGAGCTGTTTTTT
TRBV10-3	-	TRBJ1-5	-	CAISEEKRESQPQHF	TGTGCCATCAGTGAGGAAAAGAGGGAATCTCAGCCCCAGCATTTT
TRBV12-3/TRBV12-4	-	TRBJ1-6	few	CASSKSGTVDNSPLHF	TGTGCCAGCAGTAAGTCCGGGACGGTGGATAATTCACCCCTCCACTTT
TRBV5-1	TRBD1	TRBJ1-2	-	CASSLETGEDGYTF	TGCGCCAGCAGCCTGGAGACAGGGGAGGATGGCTACACCTTC
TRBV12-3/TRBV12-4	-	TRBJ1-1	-	CASSLNEARGVAFF	TGTGCCAGCAGTTTAAACGAGGCCAGGGGTGTCGCTTTCTTT
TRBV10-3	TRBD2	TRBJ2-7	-	CAISERGGEGNEQYF	TGTGCCATCAGTGAACGGGGGGGGGAAGGGAACGAGCAGTACTTC
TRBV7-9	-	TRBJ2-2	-	CASSPDQNTGELFF	TGTGCCAGCAGCCCCGACCAGAACACCGGGGAGCTGTTTTTT
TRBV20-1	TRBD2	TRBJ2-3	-	CSARFSSGSKLDTQYF	TGCAGTGCTAGATTCTCTAGCGGGAGTAAATTAGATACGCAGTATTTT
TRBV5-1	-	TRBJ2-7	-	CASSLAVGTLSYEQYF	TGCGCCAGCAGCTTGGCCGTGGGGACTCTATCCTACGAGCAGTACTTC
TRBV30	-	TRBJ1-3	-	CAWRPNGNTIYF	TGTGCCTGGAGGCCCAATGGAAACACCATATATTTT
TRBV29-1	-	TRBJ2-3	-	CSVAARSSSDTQYF	TGCAGCGTTGCTGCGCGATCATCATCAGATACGCAGTATTTT
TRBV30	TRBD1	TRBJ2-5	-	CAWRIQGAGETQYF	TGTGCCTGGAGGATACAGGGGGCGGGAGAGACCCAGTACTTC
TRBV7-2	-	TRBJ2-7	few	CASSLDRETYEQYF	TGTGCCAGCAGCTTAGACAGGGAGACCTACGAGCAGTACTTC
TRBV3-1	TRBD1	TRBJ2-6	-	CASSQDPRDSSMANVLTF	TGTGCCAGCAGCCAAGATCCCCGGGACAGCTCTATGGCCAACGTCCTGACTTTC
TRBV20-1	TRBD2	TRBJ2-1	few	CSARKASGRASQNEQFF	TGCAGTGCTAGAAAGGCTAGCGGGAGGGCCAGTCAGAATGAGCAGTTCTTC
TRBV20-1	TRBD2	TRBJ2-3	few	CSARESGNTDTQYF	TGCAGTGCTAGAGAAAGCGGGAACACAGATACGCAGTATTTT
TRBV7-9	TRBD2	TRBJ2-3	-	CASSFETSGGYF	TGTGCCAGCAGCTTCGAAACTAGCGGAGGGTATTTT